These 27 T cell receptor beta chains originate from one sample sequenced in a study of shared clonotypes between healthy human individuals. Using immunoSEQ multiplex PCR, the repertoire was profiled, and TCRdb retains in-frame clones only, with some absent. The table lists some 2.4 million clones, roughly 93% of them singletons. The sample taken for sequencing was naive CD4+ T cells from PBMCs. As to subset: CD45RA+ positively selected. The source is a man younger than 30 in good health. Some clones in this sample may be carry-over from other donors' samples.

The gene calls are TRBV6-1 and TRBJ1-1; 8 bases line up with TRBD1. CDR1 is MNHNS, CDR2 SASEGT, per germline. J was trimmed by 11 bases and V by 0 bases; bases with no gene match: 20. The CDR3 is 18 amino acids. CDR3: CASSEAGQGTINLLRAFF. DNA of the CDR3: TGTGCCAGCAGTGAAGCCGGACAGGGAACCATAAACCTATTGCGGGCTTTCTTT.

V usage is TRBV29-1 and J usage is TRBJ2-7; D possibly corresponds to TRBD2 (7 bases). This CDR3 is built from 15 residues. Trimming pared 2 bases from V and 2 bases from J, leaving 16 bases between. In germline, CDR1 is SQVTM, CDR2 ANQGSEA. In nucleotides, the CDR3 is TGCAGCGTTGAATGGGGGGGCGGAGGGGCCTACGAGCAGTACTTC. It specifies CSVEWGGGGAYEQYF.

The CDR3 DNA is TGTGCCAGCTCAGCCGGCGCGGGACCAACAGATACGCAGTATTTT. Translation gives CASSAGAGPTDTQYF. This chain connects TRBV18 to TRBJ2-3; maybe TRBD2 (6 bases). The CDR3 totals 15 residues. With 5 bases removed from V and 3 bases from J, the gap between germline ends came to 15 bases. Germline V gene lookup returns CDR1 KGHSH and CDR2 LQKENI.

This rearrangement joins TRBV12-5 to TRBJ2-3; perhaps D is TRBD1 or TRBD2 (5 bases each). Looked up from germline, CDR1 is LGHNT and CDR2 is FRNRAP. The CDR3 totals 17 residues. V was clipped by 0 bases and J by 0 bases, with 13 bases between them. The CDR3 spells CASGLVRDGESTDTQYF. The CDR3 DNA reads TGTGCTAGTGGTTTGGTAAGGGACGGGGAAAGCACAGATACGCAGTATTTT.

The J gene is TRBJ2-2, the V gene TRBV6-4; D ambiguous. This CDR3 comprises 16 residues. Germline V gives CDR1 MRHNA, CDR2 SNTAGT. V was clipped by 3 bases and J by 4 bases, with 15 bases between them. The CDR3 loop is CASSEEALGFTGELFF. DNA of the CDR3: TGTGCCAGCAGTGAGGAAGCTCTGGGGTTCACCGGGGAGCTGTTTTTT.

The V gene is TRBV4-2, the J gene TRBJ2-7; 9 bases agree with TRBD2. V shed 3 bases, J shed 1 base, and the junction held 7 bases outside the gene matches. Germline V gene sequence: CDR1 LGHNA, CDR2 YNFKEQ. The CDR3 is 16 amino acids. CDR3 DNA: TGTGCCAGCAGCCAGCCTGGGCTAGCGGGGTCCTACGAGCAGTACTTC. It yields the protein CASSQPGLAGSYEQYF.

This chain links TRBV7-2 with TRBJ2-5; 10 bases map to TRBD1. V dropped 5 bases and J dropped 5; count of bases not matched to a gene: 8. The CDR3 covers 15 residues. CDR1 and CDR2 (germline): SGHTA, FQGNSA. This CDR3 reads CASSAGTGVYETQYF. As DNA, the CDR3 is TGTGCCAGCAGCGCCGGGACAGGGGTTTACGAGACCCAGTACTTC.

This chain connects TRBV10-3 to TRBJ2-3; no reliable D call. Germline V lookup: CDR1 ENHRY, CDR2 SYGVKD. The CDR3 is 12 residues long. The V end lost 4 bases, the J end lost 2 bases, and 4 bases lay between the germline ends. CDR3 DNA sequence: TGTGCCATCAGTGCCACCACAGATACGCAGTATTTT. Translation: CAISATTDTQYF.

The V gene is TRBV30, the J gene TRBJ2-5; TRBD2 might be the D (5 bases). Germline V gene lookup returns CDR1 GTSNPN and CDR2 SVGIG (reference sequence). This CDR3 spans 14 amino acids. Deletions cut 3 bases from V and 1 base from J, with 12 bases between. The CDR3 coding sequence is TGTGCCTGGAGAGCGGCAGGTACCCAAGAGACCCAGTACTTC. Translated: CAWRAAGTQETQYF.

This chain links TRBV14 with TRBJ2-3; D remains ambiguous. Germline CDR1 reads SGHDN; CDR2 reads FVKESK. This CDR3 is built from 15 residues. V was trimmed by 2 bases and J by 4 bases, leaving 13 bases between them. CDR3 DNA sequence: TGTGCCAGCAGCCAATTCGGTTTGAGTCCAGATACGCAGTATTTT. This translates into CASSQFGLSPDTQYF.

The chain uses TRBV7-8 and TRBJ1-1, with D uncertain. The CDR3 runs 12 residues. CDR1 is SGHVS and CDR2 is FQNEAQ in the germline V gene. Trimming pared 5 bases from V and 2 bases from J, leaving 6 bases between. The CDR3 DNA is TGTGCCAGCAGCCTCATAAACACTGAAGCTTTCTTT. This sequence encodes CASSLINTEAFF.

The rearrangement joins TRBV7-3 to TRBJ2-2, with a tentative D call TRBD1 (6 bases). There are 13 residues in the CDR3. Germline V gives CDR1 SGHTA, CDR2 FQGTGA. Trimming cost V 4 bases and J 6 bases, with 9 bases left between them. In nucleotides, the CDR3 is TGTGCCAGCAGCTCCTGGACAGCCGGGGAGCTGTTTTTT. Protein product: CASSSWTAGELFF.

This clone was seen a handful of times. This chain links TRBV5-6 with TRBJ2-3; D uncertain. Germline values: CDR1 SGHDT, CDR2 YYEEEE. This CDR3 region has 13 residues. Between the trimmed V and J ends, which lost 0 bases and 8 bases, there was a span of 10 bases. The CDR3 loop reads CASSLGPYSTQYF. In nucleotides, the CDR3 is TGTGCCAGCAGCTTGGGGCCATACAGTACGCAGTATTTT. Combining the CDR3 with reference TRBV5-6 and TRBJ2-3 gives the whole variable domain DAGVTQSPTHLIKTRGQQVTLRCSPKSGHDTVSWYQQALGQGPQFIFQYYEEEERQRGNFPDRFSGHQFPNYSSELNVNALLLGDSALYLCASSLGPYSTQYFGPGTRLTVL.

On this clone: Germline is not matched at one junction end, which may reflect a read error. The chain recombines TRBV11-3 with TRBJ2-2; 7 bases are shared with TRBD1. Germline V lookup: CDR1 SGHNT, CDR2 YENEEA. The CDR3 is 14 amino acids. The CDR3 is CASSPDRANRGAVF. The CDR3 DNA sequence: TGTGCCAGCAGCCCAGACAGGGCGAACCGGGGAGCTGTTTTT.

The chain joins TRBV6-6 to TRBJ2-3; D remains ambiguous. Germline assignment: CDR1 MNHNY and CDR2 SVGAGI (reference sequence). CDR3 length: 14 residues. Between the trimmed V and J ends, which lost 0 bases and 2 bases, there was a span of 6 bases. CDR3: CASSYSADTDTQYF. CDR3 DNA: TGTGCCAGCAGTTACTCGGCTGACACAGATACGCAGTATTTT.

This clone showed up just a few times. The sample has other DNA sequences that encode this CDR3 too. The chain employs TRBV28 and TRBJ1-2; D is ambiguous. Germline-derived CDR1 and CDR2 are MDHEN and SYDVKM. The CDR3 is made up of 12 amino acids. Trimming stripped 2 bases from V and 5 bases from J, with 6 bases between. The CDR3 is CASSLAGYGYTF. CDR3 in DNA: TGTGCCAGCAGTTTAGCGGGGTATGGCTACACCTTC.

This chain connects TRBV6-6 to TRBJ2-3, with 9 bases matching TRBD2. The CDR3 length is 16 residues. Trimming at V came to 6 bases and at J to 1 base, leaving 8 bases not matched to a gene. Germline V CDR1 and CDR2: MNHNY, SVGAGI (reference sequence). This CDR3 reads CASRGNSGSGTDTQYF. The CDR3 DNA follows: TGTGCCAGCAGGGGGAATAGCGGGAGTGGCACAGATACGCAGTATTTT.

The genes are TRBV29-1 and TRBJ2-3; 13 nucleotides agree with TRBD2. V was pared by 7 bases and J by 0 bases, with 7 bases of the junction left unmatched. Looked up from germline, CDR1 is SQVTM and CDR2 is ANQGSEA. The CDR3 is made up of 16 amino acids. The CDR3 is CSATGLAGTSTDTQYF. The CDR3 bases are TGCAGCGCCACGGGACTAGCGGGAACTAGCACAGATACGCAGTATTTT.

This clone was observed a few times. The chain links TRBV5-1 to TRBJ1-5, with 7 positions matching TRBD1. The V gene's germline CDR1 is SGHRS and CDR2 YFSETQ. V lost 4 bases, J lost 4 bases, and 8 bases stayed unmatched. The CDR3 is 15 residues long. The CDR3 sequence is CASSPDGTDNQPQHF. CDR3 in DNA: TGCGCCAGCAGCCCGGACGGGACAGATAATCAGCCCCAGCATTTT.

The rearrangement uses TRBV29-1 and TRBJ1-1, with D possibly being TRBD1 (6 bases). Between the trimmed V and J ends, which lost 1 base and 5 bases, there was a span of 11 bases. The CDR3 is 13 amino acids. From germline, CDR1 is SQVTM and CDR2 ANQGSEA. The DNA of the CDR3 is TGCAGCGTTGAAGCGGGGGGCCGGACTGAAGCTTTCTTT. Amino acids: CSVEAGGRTEAFF.

This rearrangement joins TRBV13 to TRBJ1-5; 11 bases are a match to TRBD1. The CDR3 has 15 amino acids. Germline CDR1 is PRHDT and CDR2 is FYEKMQ (reference sequence). The junction had 6 bases not matched to a gene; V was cut back by 5 bases and J by 6 bases. DNA for the CDR3: TGTGCCAGCAGCCACCATGGGACAGGGGGTCAGCCCCAGCATTTT. This codes for CASSHHGTGGQPQHF.

The gene calls are TRBV12-5 and TRBJ2-3; 7 bases are a match to TRBD1. CDR3 size: 15 residues. The ends lost 3 bases at V and 5 bases at J; junction bases unmatched: 8. CDR1 is LGHNT and CDR2 is FRNRAP in the germline V gene. The CDR3 region has the DNA TGTGCTAGTGGTTTAGGAACAGGGGTGATAGATACGCAGTATTTT. Its translation: CASGLGTGVIDTQYF.

The chain has TRBV7-9 and TRBJ1-2; D might be TRBD1 (5 bases). This CDR3 is built from 19 residues. Germline V gives CDR1 SEHNR, CDR2 FQNEAQ (reference sequence). Trimming took 4 bases from V and 4 from J, leaving 28 bases between them. The CDR3 nucleotides read TGTGCCAGCAGCTCCATCCCCCAGGGCGATCCCAATCAGCCCTATGGCTACACCTTC. This encodes CASSSIPQGDPNQPYGYTF. Full variable domain (remainder filled in from reference TRBV7-9 and TRBJ1-2): DTGVSQNPRHKITKRGQNVTFRCDPISEHNRLYWYRQTLGQGPEFLTYFQNEAQLEKSRLLSDRFSAERPKGSFSTLEIQRTEQGDSAMYLCASSSIPQGDPNQPYGYTFGSGTRLTVV.

J is TRBJ2-7 and V is TRBV28; 9 positions match TRBD1. This CDR3 has 14 amino acids. J was trimmed by 5 bases and V by 9 bases; bases with no gene match: 11. Germline lookup yields CDR1 MDHEN and CDR2 SYDVKM. The CDR3 spells CASKPGQGNHEQYF. Written as DNA, the CDR3 is TGTGCCAGTAAACCGGGACAGGGCAATCACGAGCAGTACTTC.

Notes on this clone: It is unclear where the CDR3 begins or ends on the DNA, so no DNA is shown, and the CDR3 is as TCRdb lists it. The rearrangement links TRBV30 to TRBJ2-4; whether TRBD2, the table's D call, matches the DNA was not checked. The germline V gene encodes CDR1 GTSNPN and CDR2 SVGIG (reference sequence). The CDR3 adds up to 13 amino acids, both ends counted. CDR3 in amino acids: CAWAPGSGRDKYF.

The chain is built from TRBV5-1 and TRBJ1-3, with unresolved D. V was pared by 2 bases and J by 0 bases, with 15 bases between. There are 17 residues in the CDR3. Germline V gene sequence: CDR1 SGHRS, CDR2 YFSETQ. CDR3 bases: TGCGCCAGCAGCTTTAGTTCAGGTGTAAGCTCTGGAAACACCATATATTTT. Its protein product is CASSFSSGVSSGNTIYF.

The V call is TRBV11-3, the J call TRBJ1-1; TRBD1 is a possible D gene (5 bases). The CDR3 spans 15 residues. CDR1 is SGHNT, CDR2 YENEEA, per germline. V was clipped by 1 base and J by 4 bases, with 13 bases between them. CDR3 DNA sequence: TGTGCCAGCAGCTTAGTCGAACAGGTCGGCACTGAAGCTTTCTTT. Its translation is CASSLVEQVGTEAFF.